This TCR beta chain was sequenced for a study of identical twins. General study findings and limits: The study based its conclusions on cross-sectional statistical analysis and did not follow the same donors.

One entry per CDR3 protein results from TCRdb running MiXCR on the 5' RACE reads. Among 1.5 million to 2 million distinct CDR3 sequences listed, roughly a third were seen once. As for this clonotype: Its antigen is unknown.

The V end was cut by 3 bases, the J end by 4 bases, with 10 bases between. CDR3 length equals 14 residues. CDR1 and CDR2 from the germline V gene are MGHDK and SYGVNS. This receptor was obtained from a newborn girl in good health. The sequencing input was cord blood. The chain couples TRBV25-1 to TRBJ2-1; D could derive from TRBD1 or TRBD2 (6 bases each). CDR3 coding DNA: TGTGCCAGCAGTGATAGGGGGGAATACAATGAGCAGTTCTTC. It specifies CASSDRGEYNEQFF.